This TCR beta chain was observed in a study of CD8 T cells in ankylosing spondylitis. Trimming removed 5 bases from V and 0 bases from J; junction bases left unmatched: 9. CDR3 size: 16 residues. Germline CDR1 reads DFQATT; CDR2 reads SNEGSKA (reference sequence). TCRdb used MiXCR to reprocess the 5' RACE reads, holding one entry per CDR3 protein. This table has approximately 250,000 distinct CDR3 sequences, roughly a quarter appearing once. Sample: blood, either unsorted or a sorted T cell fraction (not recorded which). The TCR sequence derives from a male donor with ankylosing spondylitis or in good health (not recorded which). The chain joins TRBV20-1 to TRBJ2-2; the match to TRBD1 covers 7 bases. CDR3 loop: CSAPGQAFTNTGELFF. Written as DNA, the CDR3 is TGCAGTGCTCCAGGACAGGCTTTTACGAACACCGGGGAGCTGTTTTTT.